These T cell receptor beta chains were read from a single sample in a study of T cells after posttransplantation cyclophosphamide. The protocol was immunoSEQ multiplex PCR, while the TCRdb copy is restricted to in-frame clones and leaves out a portion. The data show 15,000 to 20,000 clones, roughly nine tenths seen once. The source material was CD4+ T cells sorted from blood, sampled after allogeneic stem cell transplant with posttransplant cyclophosphamide. These receptors all stem from a male patient aged 60 to 75 who received an allogeneic stem cell transplant from a related donor and was CMV-positive. A share of the T cells may be of graft donor origin. CDR3s include the opening cysteine and the closing phenylalanine or tryptophan. The D gene is left open where the match is weak. Clone size, where shown, is once, few, many, or a class for clones that have expanded.

j_call clone_size d_call v_call cdr3_nt cdr3_aa
TRBJ2-7 NA TRBD2 TRBV28 TGTGCCAGCAGTTTGGGTAGCGGGGGGGAAAACTTC CASSLGSGGENF
TRBJ2-4 NA TRBD1 TRBV12-5 TGTGCTAGTGGCCGACAGGGAGCCAAAAACATTCAGTACTTC CASGRQGAKNIQYF
TRBJ2-7 NA NA TRBV6-1 TGTGCCAGCAGTTACACGAACGAGCAGTACTTC CASSYTNEQYF
TRBJ1-6 few TRBD1 TRBV4-3 TGCGCCAGCAGCCAGGTCGGGACAGGGGGCTCACCCCTCCACTTT CASSQVGTGGSPLHF
TRBJ2-5 NA TRBD1 TRBV19 TGTGCCTCGAGGGAATACGGGACAGGGATTGGAGAGACCCAGTACTTC CASREYGTGIGETQYF
TRBJ2-2 once NA TRBV10-3 TGTGCCATCGGGGAGACGGGGAACACCGGGGAGCTGTTTTTT CAIGETGNTGELFF
TRBJ2-1 NA TRBD1 TRBV5-6 TGTGCCAGCAGCTTGATTCAGGGGGTAGACAATGAGCAGTTCTTC CASSLIQGVDNEQFF
TRBJ2-7 once NA TRBV2 TGTGCCAGCACGGGTTTCTACGAGCAGTACTTC CASTGFYEQYF
TRBJ1-4 NA NA TRBV2 TGTGCCAGCAGCGAGGAAAAACTGTTTTTT CASSEEKLFF
TRBJ2-1 NA TRBD1 TRBV19 TGTGCCAGTAGTACCAATCACAGGGGCAATGAGCAGTTCTTC CASSTNHRGNEQFF
TRBJ1-1 NA NA TRBV5-6 TGTGCCAGCAGCTTCCTCGGGGAGGGCGGCACTGAAGCTTTCTTT CASSFLGEGGTEAFF
TRBJ1-2 once TRBD1 TRBV28 TGTGCCAGCAGTCCGGGACAGCCACTTTATGGCTACACCTTC CASSPGQPLYGYTF
TRBJ1-6 NA TRBD1 TRBV5-1 TGCGCCAGCAGCTTGGCACTCGGGACAGGGACTTCACCCCTCCACTTT CASSLALGTGTSPLHF
TRBJ2-7 NA TRBD2 TRBV9 TGTGCCAGCAGCGTAGCTCCTAGCGGGGACTACGAGCAGTACTTC CASSVAPSGDYEQYF
TRBJ1-5 NA TRBD1 TRBV7-2 TGTGCCAGCAGCTTAACAGGGGGCAGCCAGCCCCAGCATTTT CASSLTGGSQPQHF
TRBJ2-7 NA TRBD2 TRBV7-2 TGTGCCAGCACACGGACTAGCGGACCCTACGAGCAGTACTTC CASTRTSGPYEQYF
TRBJ2-1 NA TRBD1 TRBV9 TGTGCCAGCAGCGTATCCGGGACAGGGTCTCGCGTGGACAATGAGCAGTTCTTC CASSVSGTGSRVDNEQFF
TRBJ1-2 NA NA TRBV7-9 TGTGCCAGCAGCTTAACGCCGGCGGGGGTGAATGGCTACACCTTC CASSLTPAGVNGYTF
TRBJ1-2 once TRBD1 TRBV5-1 TGCGCCAGCAATGATCCGACAGGGGCGAACTATGGCTACACCTTC CASNDPTGANYGYTF
TRBJ2-7 NA TRBD1 TRBV13 TGTGCCAGCAGCAGAATAGACAGGGCCCACGAGCAGTACTTC CASSRIDRAHEQYF
TRBJ1-4 NA TRBD1 TRBV28 TGTGCCAGCACCCGACAGGGGGGAGGTGAAAAACTGTTTTTT CASTRQGGGEKLFF
TRBJ1-4 NA TRBD1 TRBV7-9 TGTGCCAGCAGCTCGGGACAGGGGACTGAAAAACTGTTTTTT CASSSGQGTEKLFF
TRBJ1-1 NA TRBD1 TRBV6-1 TGTGCCAGCCGGGACAGCGCGAACACTGAAGCTTTCTTT CASRDSANTEAFF
TRBJ2-1 once TRBD2 TRBV7-7 TGTGCCAGCAGCCCTCTAAGGGAGCGGGGGGGATACAATGAGCAGTTCTTC CASSPLRERGGYNEQFF
TRBJ2-3 NA TRBD1 TRBV19 TGTGCCAGTAGTACCGGACAGGGAAGCACAGATACGCAGTATTTT CASSTGQGSTDTQYF
TRBJ2-1 NA TRBD1 TRBV5-8 TGTGCCAGCAGCAGTCCACAGGGGGCCGAGCAGTTCTTC CASSSPQGAEQFF
TRBJ1-3 few NA TRBV28 TGTGCCAGCAGTCCGCGCCCCTTAGGAAACACCATATATTTT CASSPRPLGNTIYF
TRBJ1-4 NA NA TRBV2 TGTGCCAGCAGTGAGTCCCTATCTGAAAAACTGTTTTTT CASSESLSEKLFF